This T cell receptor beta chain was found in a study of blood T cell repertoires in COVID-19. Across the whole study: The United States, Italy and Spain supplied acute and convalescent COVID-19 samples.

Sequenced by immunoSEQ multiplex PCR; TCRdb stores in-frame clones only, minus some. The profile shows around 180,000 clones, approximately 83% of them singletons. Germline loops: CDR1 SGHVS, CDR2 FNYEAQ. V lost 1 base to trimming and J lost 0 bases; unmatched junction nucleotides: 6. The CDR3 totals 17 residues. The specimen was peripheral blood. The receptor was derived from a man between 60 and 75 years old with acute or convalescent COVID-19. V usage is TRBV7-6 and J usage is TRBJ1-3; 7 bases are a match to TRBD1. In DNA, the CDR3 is TGTGCCAGCAGCTTAGAGACAGGGAGCCACTCTGGAAACACCATATATTTT. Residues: CASSLETGSHSGNTIYF. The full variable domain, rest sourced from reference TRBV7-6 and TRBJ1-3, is GAGVSQSPRYKVTKRGQDVALRCDPISGHVSLYWYRQALGQGPEFLTYFNYEAQQDKSGLPNDRFSAERPEGSISTLTIQRTEQRDSAMYRCASSLETGSHSGNTIYFGEGSWLTVV.